Below are 16 T cell receptor beta chains sequenced from a single sample in a study of blood T cell repertoires in COVID-19. Using immunoSEQ multiplex PCR, the repertoire was profiled, and TCRdb retains in-frame clones only, with some absent. The repertoire holds roughly 80,000 clones, roughly nine tenths seen once, with 16% in the top ten. Sequencing input: peripheral blood. These receptors came from a woman of 80 years or more with active or convalescent COVID-19.

The chain combines TRBV19 with TRBJ1-6; D is perhaps TRBD1 (6 bases). V was trimmed by 7 bases and J by 5 bases, leaving 9 bases between them. Germline loops: CDR1 LNHDA, CDR2 SQIVND (reference sequence). CDR3 length: 13 amino acids. The CDR3 protein is CASKGENNSPLHF. CDR3 coding DNA: TGTGCCAGTAAGGGGGAAAATAATTCACCCCTCCACTTT.

This clone was picked up one time. The V call is TRBV18, the J call TRBJ2-7, with 8 bases lining up with TRBD2. Germline CDR1 and CDR2: KGHSH and LQKENI. J gave up 3 bases and V 6 bases, and 4 bases lay outside the gene matches. The CDR3 contains 13 residues. The CDR3 DNA sequence: TGTGCCAGCTCCGTGGGACTAGACTACGAGCAGTACTTC. This codes for CASSVGLDYEQYF.

The CDR3 reads CASSHDRKNTEAFF. CDR3 DNA: TGTGCCAGCTCTCATGACAGAAAGAACACTGAAGCTTTCTTT. J is TRBJ1-1 and V is TRBV18; TRBD1 might be the D (5 bases). Trimming shortened V by 6 bases and J by 1 base, and 12 bases separated the two germline ends. Germline lookup yields CDR1 KGHSH and CDR2 LQKENI. The CDR3 is 14 residues long.

This clone was seen once. The chain uses TRBV6-2 or TRBV6-3 and TRBJ2-3, with TRBD1 matching over 9 bases. Germline values: CDR1 MNHEY, CDR2 SVGEGT. CDR3 length equals 15 residues. Trimming at V came to 5 bases and at J to 6 bases, leaving 9 bases not matched to a gene. CDR3 protein: CASSTRDRVMDTQYF. CDR3 bases: TGTGCCAGCAGTACCCGGGACAGGGTTATGGATACGCAGTATTTT.

This chain joins TRBV6-4 and TRBJ1-5, with D hard to call. Germline CDR1 is MRHNA and CDR2 is SNTAGT. The CDR3 has 16 amino acids. Trimming removed 2 bases at V and 4 bases at J, with 15 bases between. The CDR3 region is CASSDPSPSRNQPQHF. In nucleotides, the CDR3 is TGTGCCAGCAGTGACCCCTCCCCCTCTCGGAATCAGCCCCAGCATTTT.

The J gene is TRBJ2-1, the V gene TRBV2; possibly TRBD1 for D (8 bases). The CDR3 extends over 14 amino acids. V was clipped by 3 bases and J by 10 bases, with 16 bases between them. CDR1 is SNHLY, CDR2 FYNNEI, per germline. CDR3: CASSEVQGGEEQFF. CDR3 sequence (DNA): TGTGCCAGCAGTGAGGTACAGGGGGGGGAAGAGCAGTTCTTC.

The chain combines TRBV5-4 with TRBJ2-5; TRBD1 is a possible D gene (5 bases). V was clipped by 4 bases and J by 5 bases, with 18 bases between them. There are 15 residues in the CDR3. Germline lookup yields CDR1 SGHNT and CDR2 YYREEE (reference sequence). The CDR3 loop reads CASSPGLGDGETQYF. The DNA for the CDR3 is TGTGCCAGCAGCCCGGGCTTAGGGGATGGGGAGACCCAGTACTTC. The variable domain in full, completed from reference TRBV5-4 and TRBJ2-5, reads ETGVTQSPTHLIKTRGQQVTLRCSSQSGHNTVSWYQQALGQGPQFIFQYYREEENGRGNFPPRFSGLQFPNYSSELNVNALELDDSALYLCASSPGLGDGETQYFGPGTRLLVL.

This clone was seen just once. V usage is TRBV10-3 and J usage is TRBJ1-1; D is uncertain. V dropped 3 bases and J dropped 10 bases, with 18 bases sitting between them. Germline CDR1 reads ENHRY; CDR2 reads SYGVKD. The CDR3 spans 14 residues. DNA for the CDR3: TGTGCCATCAGTGACCTTGGGTCCAAGGAGGGAGCTTTCTTT. Translated, it gives CAISDLGSKEGAFF.

The CDR3 region has the DNA TGCGCCAGCAGCCAGCCCGGGACAGGGGCCAACTATGGCTACACCTTC. Its translation: CASSQPGTGANYGYTF. The rearrangement uses TRBV4-1 and TRBJ1-2, with 10 bases aligning to TRBD1. J gave up 2 bases and V 3 bases, and 6 bases lay outside the gene matches. CDR1 and CDR2 from the germline V gene are MGHRA and YSYEKL. The CDR3 is 16 amino acids.

The CDR3 sequence: CASSAFSGTDNSPLHF. In DNA form, the CDR3 reads TGTGCCAGCAGCGCCTTCTCCGGGACAGATAATTCACCCCTCCACTTT. The J gene is TRBJ1-6, the V gene TRBV9; TRBD1 aligns across 7 bases. CDR1 and CDR2 from the germline V gene are SGDLS and YYNGEE. The CDR3 totals 16 residues. Unmatched junction bases numbered 8, after V lost 3 bases and J lost 5 bases.

The chain joins TRBV7-8 to TRBJ2-3, with D perhaps matching TRBD1 (6 bases). Germline V gene sequence: CDR1 SGHVS, CDR2 FQNEAQ. The CDR3 spans 16 residues. V was cut by 4 bases and J by 2 bases, with 16 bases left in between. CDR3 sequence: CASSWDKAEITDTQYF. The CDR3, as DNA: TGTGCCAGCAGCTGGGACAAAGCGGAAATCACAGATACGCAGTATTTT.

This rearrangement joins TRBV6-5 to TRBJ1-2; unclear D gene. The V end lost 10 bases, the J end lost 5 bases, and 20 bases lay between the germline ends. The CDR3 loop spans 14 amino acids. CDR1 and CDR2 from the germline V gene are MNHEY and SVGAGI. The CDR3: CATEADLNLYGYTF. In DNA form, the CDR3 reads TGTGCCACCGAGGCCGACCTGAACCTTTATGGCTACACCTTC.

V is TRBV7-3 and J is TRBJ1-4; tentative D call: TRBD1 (5 bases). Trimming removed 2 bases from V and 4 bases from J, with 11 bases in between. Germline assignment: CDR1 SGHTA and CDR2 FQGTGA. This CDR3 is built from 15 residues. CDR3 sequence: CASSLGPGLNEKLFF. CDR3 nucleotide sequence: TGTGCCAGCAGCTTAGGACCGGGACTTAATGAAAAACTGTTTTTT.

This chain links TRBV2 with TRBJ1-2; maybe TRBD1 (6 bases). The CDR3 totals 14 residues. Germline values: CDR1 SNHLY, CDR2 FYNNEI. Trimming took 3 bases from V and 7 from J, leaving 15 bases between them. The CDR3 region has the DNA TGTGCCAGCAGTGATGGGGGGGCGCGAGCTGGCTACACCTTC. Translating it yields CASSDGGARAGYTF.

This clone appeared a single time. The gene calls are TRBV19 and TRBJ2-7, with TRBD1 matching 11 bases. Trimming took 11 bases from V and 3 from J; bases not matched to a gene: 15. This CDR3 comprises 16 residues. Germline V gene data show CDR1 as LNHDA and CDR2 as SQIVND (reference sequence). This CDR3 is CASRKGRGQGDYEQYF. For the CDR3, the DNA is TGTGCCTCTAGGAAGGGACGGGGACAGGGGGACTACGAGCAGTACTTC.

This clone was found once. V usage is TRBV7-2 and J usage is TRBJ2-1; 7 bases fit TRBD2. This CDR3 spans 15 amino acids. Germline V lookup: CDR1 SGHTA, CDR2 FQGNSA. The V gene end was trimmed by 5 bases and the J gene end by 3 bases; junction bases not matched to a gene: 7. The CDR3 region has the DNA TGTGCCAGCAGCCAGGGTGGCGGGGGCTACAATGAGCAGTTCTTC. It encodes CASSQGGGGYNEQFF.